The next 11 T cell receptor beta chains were all read from a single sample in a study of shared clonotypes between healthy human individuals. Here immunoSEQ multiplex PCR was the method, and the copy in TCRdb shows in-frame clones only, minus some. The profile shows roughly 490,000 clones, roughly 78% of them singletons. Input material: PBMCs. Source of these receptors: a woman aged 40 to 49 in good health. Some clones in this sample may be carry-over from other donors' samples.

The rearrangement joins TRBV15 to TRBJ1-1, with D tentatively TRBD1 (5 bases). The germline gives CDR1 LNHNV, CDR2 YYDKDF (reference sequence). V lost 3 bases, J lost 4 bases, and 12 bases lay in between. The CDR3 has 14 residues. The CDR3 DNA follows: TGTGCCACCAGCAGCAGACAGCCTGGCACTGAAGCTTTCTTT. This gives the protein CATSSRQPGTEAFF.

This chain uses TRBV7-2 with TRBJ2-7; TRBD1 agrees at 8 bases. The trim removed 4 bases at V and 2 bases at J, leaving 10 bases unmatched. Per germline, CDR1 SGHTA and CDR2 FQGNSA. The CDR3 spans 16 residues. In nucleotides, the CDR3 is TGTGCCAGCAGCTACTCGACAGGGGTTCCCCCCTACGAGCAGTACTTC. It translates to CASSYSTGVPPYEQYF.

Only a few counts were recorded for this clone. A far larger clone is off by one base, so a read error is likely. The rearrangement links TRBV7-9 to TRBJ2-1; no firm D call. The V gene's germline CDR1 is SEHNR and CDR2 FQNEAQ (reference sequence). The CDR3 has 15 amino acids. The CDR3 sequence: CASSLVPEAYNEQLF. The DNA of the CDR3 is TGTGCCAGCAGCTTAGTTCCAGAGGCCTACAATGAGCAGCTCTTC.

The rearrangement links TRBV7-2 to TRBJ1-1, with a possible D match to TRBD1 (6 bases). V gave up 1 base and J gave up 1 base, with 10 bases separating them. Per the germline V gene, CDR1 is SGHTA and CDR2 is FQGNSA. The length of the CDR3 is 15 residues. The DNA of the CDR3 is TGTGCCAGCAGCTTAGAGGGCAGGGGGAACACTGAAGCTTTCTTT. It yields the protein CASSLEGRGNTEAFF. The entire variable domain, with the rest obtained from reference TRBV7-2 and TRBJ1-1, is as follows: GAGVSQSPSNKVTEKGKDVELRCDPISGHTALYWYRQSLGQGLEFLIYFQGNSAPDKSGLPSDRFSAERTGGSVSTLTIQRTQQEDSAVYLCASSLEGRGNTEAFFGQGTRLTVV.

The genes are TRBV20-1 and TRBJ2-5; D not resolved. CDR1 and CDR2 (germline): DFQATT, SNEGSKA (reference sequence). The CDR3 length is 10 residues. Trimming left V 3 bases short and J 4 bases short, with 3 bases between. The CDR3 loop is CSASVETQYF. In nucleotides, the CDR3 is TGCAGTGCTAGCGTAGAGACCCAGTACTTC.

The chain links TRBV6-6 to TRBJ2-7; TRBD2 is a possible D gene (6 bases). The CDR3 consists of 14 residues. The V gene's germline CDR1 is MNHNY and CDR2 SVGAGI (reference sequence). Trimming left V 0 bases short and J 5 bases short, with 11 bases between. CDR3 amino acids: CASSYSHGGNEQYF. CDR3 in DNA: TGTGCCAGCAGTTACTCGCATGGGGGGAACGAGCAGTACTTC.

As DNA, the CDR3 is TGTGCCAGCAAGGGGACCCCAGGGAACACTGAAGCTTTCTTT. Encoded protein: CASKGTPGNTEAFF. This chain joins TRBV7-3 and TRBJ1-1, with D perhaps matching TRBD1 (5 bases). Germline V gene data show CDR1 as SGHTA and CDR2 as FQGTGA. This CDR3 region has 14 residues. Trimming removed 7 bases from V and 1 base from J, with 13 bases in between.

The V call is TRBV6-5, the J call TRBJ1-2, with 9 bases matching TRBD1. The germline V gene encodes CDR1 MNHEY and CDR2 SVGAGI. This CDR3 comprises 15 residues. V was pared by 4 bases and J by 2 bases, with 5 bases of the junction left unmatched. The CDR3 region has the DNA TGTGCCAGCAGTTCCCGGGACAGGGTGAACTATGGCTACACCTTC. Translated: CASSSRDRVNYGYTF.

This rearrangement joins TRBV27 to TRBJ2-7; 14 bases map to TRBD2. CDR3 length equals 15 residues. V lost 5 bases to trimming and J lost 9 bases; unmatched junction nucleotides: 9. Germline V gene lookup returns CDR1 MNHEY and CDR2 SMNVEV (reference sequence). CDR3 nucleotide sequence: TGTGCCAGCAGTCCCCAGACTAGCGGGAGGGCCGCGCAGTACTTC. It translates to CASSPQTSGRAAQYF.

This clone was detected once. This chain links TRBV7-3 with TRBJ2-2; D remains unclear. The CDR3 covers 12 residues. The ends were cut back, 4 bases at V and 6 bases at J, with 6 bases in the middle. Germline V CDR1 and CDR2: SGHTA, FQGTGA. The DNA for the CDR3 is TGTGCCAGCAGCTCCCTCCCCGGGGAGCTGTTTTTT. This sequence encodes CASSSLPGELFF.

The chain combines TRBV7-3 with TRBJ1-1; D is unclear. This CDR3 has 14 residues. The germline V gene encodes CDR1 SGHTA and CDR2 FQGTGA. Trimming took 2 bases from V and 2 from J, leaving 9 bases between them. The CDR3 DNA reads as TGTGCCAGCAGCTTATCCCCGGGTAACACTGAAGCTTTCTTT. The encoded protein is CASSLSPGNTEAFF.